A selection of T cell receptor beta chains follows, all from one sample in a study of blood T cell repertoires in COVID-19. Profiled with immunoSEQ multiplex PCR; TCRdb holds only in-frame clones, not every one. The top ten hold approximately 5.9% of the sample, which has 52,000 or so clones, about four fifths seen once. The sample consisted of peripheral blood. These receptors all stem from a human donor in a cohort sampled during active or convalescent COVID-19. Both conserved end residues are part of each CDR3. D genes are given only for firm matches. Some rows have no size entry. The others give once, few or many, or a class for an expanded clone.

v_call	j_call	cdr3_length	d_call	clone_size	cdr3_nt	cdr3_aa
TRBV3-1/TRBV3-2	TRBJ1-2	17	NA	NA	TGTGCCAGCAGCCAAGTGTCAGGAGGTAGGGCTAACTATGGCTACACCTTC	CASSQVSGGRANYGYTF
TRBV19	TRBJ2-7	16	NA	NA	TGTGCCAGTAGCACTACAGGGTTTCCCCTCCCCTACGAGCAGTACTTC	CASSTTGFPLPYEQYF
TRBV7-6	TRBJ2-7	12	NA	once	TGTGCCAGCAGTTTCGACATCAGCGAGCAGTACTTC	CASSFDISEQYF
TRBV9	TRBJ2-2	17	TRBD1	NA	TGTGCCAGCAGCCCTCGGACAGGGGGTCTGGGCACCGGGGAGCTGTTTTTT	CASSPRTGGLGTGELFF
TRBV6-4	TRBJ2-4	19	NA	NA	TGTGCCAGCAGTGACTCCCAAGGGGACTTCCTTCTTGCCAAAAACATTCAGTACTTC	CASSDSQGDFLLAKNIQYF
TRBV4-3	TRBJ1-3	17	NA	NA	TGCGCCAGCAGCCAAGATATTACGGGTCAAACTGGAAACACCATATATTTT	CASSQDITGQTGNTIYF
TRBV6-5	TRBJ2-5	14	NA	NA	TGTGCCAGCAGTTCCGGGGGTGTGAAGGAGACCCAGTACTTC	CASSSGGVKETQYF
TRBV4-3	TRBJ2-3	18	NA	NA	TGCGCCAGCAGCCAAGAAGGGCGAGGGGGGGTTAGGGGAGATACGCAGTATTTT	CASSQEGRGGVRGDTQYF
TRBV5-4	TRBJ2-3	13	TRBD1	NA	TGTGCCAGCAGCCCTCAGGGGGCAGATACGCAGTATTTT	CASSPQGADTQYF
TRBV29-1	TRBJ2-6	17	TRBD1	NA	TGCAGCGTTGAAAGAGGGACAGGGGGAACTGGGGCCAACGTCCTGACTTTC	CSVERGTGGTGANVLTF